Shown below are 23 T cell receptor beta chains from a single sample sequenced in a study of breast tumors, draining lymph nodes, adjacent tissues. TCRdb reprocessed the multiplex PCR reads with MiXCR, giving one entry per CDR3 protein. The table lists tens of thousands of distinct CDR3 sequences, over 25% of them singletons. The lymph nodes were axillary draining lymph nodes from breast cancer patients. Sample: axillary lymph node tissue. The receptor source for this set is a female donor with breast cancer. Some clones in this sample may be carry-over from other donors' samples.

This clonotype has a count of ten or more. This chain links TRBV11-2 with TRBJ2-1; 8 bases are a match to TRBD2. Germline lookup yields CDR1 SGHAT and CDR2 FQNNGV. J was trimmed by 6 bases and V by 4 bases; bases with no gene match: 8. This CDR3 has 15 residues. CDR3 DNA: TGTGCCAGCAGCTCACAGCGGGAGCGCATCAATGAGCAGTTCTTC. It is translated as CASSSQRERINEQFF.

This clonotype was seen many times. V gene TRBV7-9 combines with J gene TRBJ2-1; TRBD2 is a possible D gene (6 bases). Germline CDR1 is SEHNR and CDR2 is FQNEAQ (reference sequence). This CDR3 is built from 15 residues. V was shortened by 2 bases and J by 2 bases, with 10 bases between the two germline ends. The CDR3 protein is CASSLMAGTYNEQFF. The CDR3 coding sequence is TGTGCCAGCAGCTTAATGGCGGGAACCTACAATGAGCAGTTCTTC. Full variable domain (rest looked up from reference TRBV7-9 and TRBJ2-1): DTGVSQNPRHKITKRGQNVTFRCDPISEHNRLYWYRQTLGQGPEFLTYFQNEAQLEKSRLLSDRFSAERPKGSFSTLEIQRTEQGDSAMYLCASSLMAGTYNEQFFGPGTRLTVL.

Turning to this clonotype: This may arise from a read error, as a much more abundant clone is one base away. The gene calls are TRBV6-2 or TRBV6-3 and TRBJ1-5; the D is unclear. CDR1 is MNHEY and CDR2 is SVGEGT in the germline V gene. Trimming left V 6 bases short and J 0 bases short, with 6 bases between. This CDR3 is built from 13 residues. Here the CDR3 reads CASRDASNQPQHF. The CDR3, as DNA: TGTGCCAGCAGAGACGCTAGCAATCAGCCCCAGCATTTT.

In its sample, this clonotype was seen many times. The chain has TRBV7-8 and TRBJ2-3; 10 bases match TRBD2. Germline V gene sequence: CDR1 SGHVS, CDR2 FQNEAQ. V lost 5 bases to trimming and J lost 5 bases; unmatched junction nucleotides: 4. The CDR3 has 14 amino acids. CDR3 loop: CASSPRTSGDTQYF. The CDR3 coding sequence is TGTGCCAGCAGCCCTCGGACTAGCGGAGATACGCAGTATTTT.

This clonotype was recorded many times. V usage is TRBV19 and J usage is TRBJ1-1, with 7 nucleotides matching TRBD1. Germline trimming cut 5 bases from V and 5 bases from J; bases unmatched to any gene: 5. This CDR3 spans 13 amino acids. The germline gives CDR1 LNHDA, CDR2 SQIVND (reference sequence). CDR3 nucleotide sequence: TGTGCCAGTAGTGCGACAGGGAGGACTGAAGCTTTCTTT. Protein product: CASSATGRTEAFF.

This clonotype came up many times. The rearrangement joins TRBV5-8 to TRBJ2-7, with TRBD2 as a possible D gene (5 bases). V dropped 0 bases and J dropped 1 base, with 5 bases sitting between them. CDR3 size: 13 residues. Germline values: CDR1 SGHTS, CDR2 YDEGEE. CDR3 sequence reads: CASSLAGSYEQYF. The CDR3 nucleotides read TGTGCCAGCAGCTTGGCGGGATCCTACGAGCAGTACTTC.

This chain joins TRBV3-1 and TRBJ2-2; D is unclear. Deletions cut 5 bases from V and 5 bases from J, with 6 bases between. The CDR3 has 12 residues. Per germline, CDR1 LGHDT and CDR2 YNNKEL (reference sequence). For the CDR3, the DNA is TGTGCCAGCAGCGGAGAGACCGGGGAGCTGTTTTTT. Its translation: CASSGETGELFF.

This clonotype was detected only a few times. This CDR3 is CASRVAGSSSYNEQFF. For the CDR3, the DNA is TGTGCCAGCAGAGTAGCGGGATCGAGCTCCTACAATGAGCAGTTCTTC. The genes are TRBV28 and TRBJ2-1, with 8 positions matching TRBD2. The germline V gene encodes CDR1 MDHEN and CDR2 SYDVKM. The CDR3 has 16 amino acids. After removal of 6 bases from V and 0 bases from J, the junction contained 7 bases not matched to a gene. The whole variable domain, remainder taken from reference TRBV28 and TRBJ2-1, is DVKVTQSSRYLVKRTGEKVFLECVQDMDHENMFWYRQDPGLGLRLIYFSYDVKMKEKGDIPEGYSVSREKKERFSLILESASTNQTSMYLCASRVAGSSSYNEQFFGPGTRLTVL.

This clonotype was detected ten times or more. The V call is TRBV7-9, the J call TRBJ1-6; D remains ambiguous. The germline gives CDR1 SEHNR, CDR2 FQNEAQ (reference sequence). The CDR3 sequence is 15 residues long. V was cut by 10 bases and J by 7 bases, with 20 bases left in between. CDR3 sequence reads: CAISNPGGYNSPLHF. In DNA, the CDR3 is TGTGCCATCTCGAACCCGGGCGGGTACAATTCACCCCTCCACTTT.

This clonotype has ten or more counts. The genes are TRBV27 and TRBJ2-7; TRBD2 is a possible D gene (5 bases). This CDR3 spans 15 amino acids. Per the germline V gene, CDR1 is MNHEY and CDR2 is SMNVEV (reference sequence). V lost 8 bases to trimming and J lost 3 bases, with 20 bases between them. The CDR3 coding sequence is TGTGCCAGCGTATCAACCCAACCCGGGGTCTACGAGCAGTACTTC. Amino acids: CASVSTQPGVYEQYF.

V usage is TRBV27 and J usage is TRBJ2-1; TRBD1 or TRBD2 may be the D gene (5 bases each). The length of the CDR3 is 17 residues. Germline CDR1 reads MNHEY; CDR2 reads SMNVEV (reference sequence). V gave up 5 bases and J gave up 0 bases, with 17 bases separating them. In DNA form, the CDR3 reads TGTGCCAGCAGTACGGGGCCCGACTGGCTCTCCTACAATGAGCAGTTCTTC. Translated: CASSTGPDWLSYNEQFF.

The gene calls are TRBV6-1 and TRBJ2-1; 10 nucleotides agree with TRBD2. There are 16 residues in the CDR3. The V gene end was trimmed by 6 bases and the J gene end by 7 bases; junction bases not matched to a gene: 12. Germline V lookup: CDR1 MNHNS, CDR2 SASEGT. As DNA, the CDR3 is TGTGCCAGCAGGGGGGGGCTAGCGGGAGTTTTAAATGAGCAGTTCTTC. It translates to CASRGGLAGVLNEQFF.

In its sample, this clonotype was seen many times. This sequence joins TRBV20-1 and TRBJ2-3; D perhaps matches TRBD2 (5 bases). Trimming shortened V by 3 bases and J by 4 bases, and 20 bases separated the two germline ends. CDR1 and CDR2 from the germline V gene are DFQATT and SNEGSKA (reference sequence). The CDR3 totals 16 residues. Here the CDR3 reads CSASPIRVLSADTQYF. CDR3 DNA sequence: TGCAGTGCTAGCCCTATCCGGGTACTTAGCGCAGATACGCAGTATTTT.

Details on this clonotype: Because the CDR3 is missing its conserved closing phenylalanine or tryptophan, this is likely a read error. This sequence joins TRBV4-1 and TRBJ2-7, with D perhaps TRBD1 (5 bases). Germline V gives CDR1 MGHRA, CDR2 YSYEKL. This CDR3 spans 14 amino acids. This chain's CDR3 is CASSHSRQRHEQYL. CDR3 nucleotide sequence: TGCGCCAGTAGCCACAGCCGACAGAGACACGAGCAGTACCTC.

The V call is TRBV7-6, the J call TRBJ2-2, with TRBD1 matching 10 bases. This CDR3 is built from 17 residues. The V and J ends lost 1 base and 4 bases, in that order; junction bases with no gene match: 6. CDR1 and CDR2 (germline): SGHVS, FNYEAQ. The CDR3 region has the DNA TGTGCCAGCAGCTTAGGAAGCTGGGACAGGGGCACCGGGGAGCTGTTTTTT. Amino acids: CASSLGSWDRGTGELFF.

This clonotype was found a few times. Possible read error: a much larger clone is one base away. The chain joins TRBV20-1 to TRBJ2-1, with 9 positions matching TRBD2. With 6 bases clipped from V and 9 bases from J, the junction kept 12 bases outside the gene matches. Per germline, CDR1 DFQATT and CDR2 SNEGSKA (reference sequence). The length of the CDR3 is 14 residues. CDR3 bases: TGCAGTGCAACCCTTGCTAGCGGGATCGCTGAGCAGTTCTTC. Its protein product is CSATLASGIAEQFF.

This clonotype came up many times. This chain uses TRBV11-2 with TRBJ2-7; 12 bases map to TRBD2. Germline-derived CDR1 and CDR2 are SGHAT and FQNNGV. Losses at the gene ends were 2 bases for V and 6 bases for J; bases not matched to a gene: 2. The CDR3 has 14 amino acids. The CDR3 bases are TGTGCCAGCAGCTTAACGGGACTAGCGGGCGAGCAGTACTTC. Protein: CASSLTGLAGEQYF.

The chain joins TRBV7-2 to TRBJ2-7; D possibly corresponds to TRBD1 (8 bases). V shed 5 bases and J shed 3 bases, with 17 bases lying between them. The CDR3 loop spans 15 amino acids. Germline CDR1 and CDR2: SGHTA and FQGNSA. The CDR3 region is CASSRYRGGSYEQYF. The CDR3 DNA is TGTGCCAGCAGCCGTTACAGGGGGGGGAGCTACGAGCAGTACTTC. The complete variable domain, with remaining parts taken from reference TRBV7-2 and TRBJ2-7, reads GAGVSQSPSNKVTEKGKDVELRCDPISGHTALYWYRQSLGQGLEFLIYFQGNSAPDKSGLPSDRFSAERTGGSVSTLTIQRTQQEDSAVYLCASSRYRGGSYEQYFGPGTRLTVT.

Remarks on this clonotype: A read error is possible here, since a much larger clone lies one base away. Written as DNA, the CDR3 is TGTGCCAGCAGTTCCCGGGACTATGGCTGCACCTTC. It is translated as CASSSRDYGCTF. The rearrangement joins TRBV6-1 to TRBJ1-2, with D possibly being TRBD1 (5 bases). The CDR3 loop spans 12 amino acids. Germline values: CDR1 MNHNS, CDR2 SASEGT.

This clonotype appeared many times. V gene TRBV5-1 combines with J gene TRBJ2-1; the D is unclear. V was trimmed by 4 bases and J by 8 bases, leaving 10 bases between them. The CDR3 contains 12 residues. Germline V lookup: CDR1 SGHRS, CDR2 YFSETQ. CDR3 residues: CASSPPSDEQFF. In DNA form, the CDR3 reads TGCGCCAGCAGCCCACCCTCTGATGAGCAGTTCTTC.

This clonotype was recorded at least ten times. The chain combines TRBV11-2 with TRBJ1-4; TRBD1 is a possible D gene (5 bases). In germline, CDR1 is SGHAT, CDR2 FQNNGV. The V end lost 5 bases, the J end lost 5 bases, and 12 bases lay between the germline ends. CDR3 length: 14 residues. CDR3 in DNA: TGTGCCAGCAGCATCTCGGGGGGGAATGAAAAACTGTTTTTT. It is translated as CASSISGGNEKLFF. The full variable domain, in which reference TRBV11-2 and TRBJ1-4 provide the parts outside the CDR3, is EAGVAQSPRYKIIEKRQSVAFWCNPISGHATLYWYQQILGQGPKLLIQFQNNGVVDDSQLPKDRFSAERLKGVDSTLKIQPAKLEDSAVYLCASSISGGNEKLFFGSGTQLSVL.

The CDR3: CASSLSGDTYEQHF. In DNA, the CDR3 is TGTGCCAGCAGCTTGTCGGGGGACACCTACGAGCAGCATTTT. The chain employs TRBV7-2 and TRBJ1-5; TRBD1 is a possible D gene (6 bases). Germline CDR1 is SGHTA and CDR2 is FQGNSA. The CDR3 runs to 14 residues. V was pared by 3 bases and J by 13 bases, with 19 bases between.

This clonotype appeared many times. This chain links TRBV4-2 with TRBJ2-5; TRBD2 matches 11 bases. CDR3 length: 14 amino acids. V was pared by 4 bases and J by 9 bases, with 7 bases of the junction left unmatched. Per germline, CDR1 LGHNA and CDR2 YNFKEQ. The CDR3 loop reads CASSPTSGMRAQYF. In nucleotides, the CDR3 is TGTGCCAGCAGCCCGACTAGCGGGATGAGGGCCCAGTACTTC.